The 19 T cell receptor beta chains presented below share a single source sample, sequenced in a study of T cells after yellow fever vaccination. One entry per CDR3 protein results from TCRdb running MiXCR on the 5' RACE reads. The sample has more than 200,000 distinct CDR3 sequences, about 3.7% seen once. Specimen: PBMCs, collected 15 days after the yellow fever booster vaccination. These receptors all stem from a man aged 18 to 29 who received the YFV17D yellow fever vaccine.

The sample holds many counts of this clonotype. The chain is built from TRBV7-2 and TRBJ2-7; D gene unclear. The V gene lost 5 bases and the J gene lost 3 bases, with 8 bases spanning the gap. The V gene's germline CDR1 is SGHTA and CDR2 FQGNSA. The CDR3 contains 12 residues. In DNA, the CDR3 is TGTGCCAGCAGCAAGGACGGCTACGAGCAGTACTTC. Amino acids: CASSKDGYEQYF.

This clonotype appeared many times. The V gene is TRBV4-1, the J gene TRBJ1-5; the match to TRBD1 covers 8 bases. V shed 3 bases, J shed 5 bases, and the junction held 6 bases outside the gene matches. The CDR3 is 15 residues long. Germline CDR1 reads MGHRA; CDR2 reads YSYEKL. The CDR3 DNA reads TGCGCCAGCAGCCATAACAGGGGGTGGGATCAGCCCCAGCATTTT. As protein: CASSHNRGWDQPQHF.

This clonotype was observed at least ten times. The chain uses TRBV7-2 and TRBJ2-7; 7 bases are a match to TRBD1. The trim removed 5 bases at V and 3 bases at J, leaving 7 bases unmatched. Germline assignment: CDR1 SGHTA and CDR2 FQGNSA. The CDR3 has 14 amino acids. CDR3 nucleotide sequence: TGTGCCAGCAGCGCATATGGACAGGTCTACGAGCAGTACTTC. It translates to CASSAYGQVYEQYF.

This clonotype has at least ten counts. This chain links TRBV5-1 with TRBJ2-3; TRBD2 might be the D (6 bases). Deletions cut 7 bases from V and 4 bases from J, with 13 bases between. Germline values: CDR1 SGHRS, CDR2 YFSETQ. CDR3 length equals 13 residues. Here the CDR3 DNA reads TGCGCCAGCGGCCTCGGGGGAGCAGATACGCAGTATTTT. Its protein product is CASGLGGADTQYF. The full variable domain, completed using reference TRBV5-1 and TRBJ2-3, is KAGVTQTPRYLIKTRGQQVTLSCSPISGHRSVSWYQQTPGQGLQFLFEYFSETQRNKGNFPGRFSGRQFSNSRSEMNVSTLELGDSALYLCASGLGGADTQYFGPGTRLTVL.

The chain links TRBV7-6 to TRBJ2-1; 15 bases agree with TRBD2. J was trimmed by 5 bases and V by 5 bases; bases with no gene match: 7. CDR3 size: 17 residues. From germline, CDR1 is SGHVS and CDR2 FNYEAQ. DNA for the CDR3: TGTGCCAGCAGCCCCGTGGGGACTAGCGGGGGGCACAATGAGCAGTTCTTC. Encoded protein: CASSPVGTSGGHNEQFF.

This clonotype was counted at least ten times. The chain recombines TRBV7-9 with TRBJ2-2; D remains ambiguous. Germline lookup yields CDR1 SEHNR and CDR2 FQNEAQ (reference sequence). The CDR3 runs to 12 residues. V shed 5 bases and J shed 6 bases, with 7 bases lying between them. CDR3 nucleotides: TGTGCCAGCAGCGCCAGTTCCGGGGAGCTGTTTTTT. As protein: CASSASSGELFF.

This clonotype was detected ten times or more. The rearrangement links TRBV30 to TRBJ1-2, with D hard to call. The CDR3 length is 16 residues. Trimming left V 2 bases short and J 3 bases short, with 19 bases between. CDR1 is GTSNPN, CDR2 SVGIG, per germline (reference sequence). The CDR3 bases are TGTGCCTGGAGTCTTGTCACACCCACGGGCGACTATGGCTACACCTTC. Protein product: CAWSLVTPTGDYGYTF.

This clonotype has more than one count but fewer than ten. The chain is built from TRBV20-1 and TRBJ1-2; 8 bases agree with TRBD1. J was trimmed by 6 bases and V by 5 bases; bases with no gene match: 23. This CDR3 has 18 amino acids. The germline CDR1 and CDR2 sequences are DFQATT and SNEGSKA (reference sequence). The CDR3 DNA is TGCAGTGCTGCCCGAGAGGGTACAGGGGGAACGAGAAGGGATGGCTACACCTTC. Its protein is CSAAREGTGGTRRDGYTF.

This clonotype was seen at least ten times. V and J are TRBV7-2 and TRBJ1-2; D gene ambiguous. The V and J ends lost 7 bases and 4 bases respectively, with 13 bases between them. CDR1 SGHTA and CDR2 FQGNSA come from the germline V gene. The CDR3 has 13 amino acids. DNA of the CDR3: TGTGCCAGCACGAGGAGTTCGGGCTATGGCTACACCTTC. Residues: CASTRSSGYGYTF.

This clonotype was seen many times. For the CDR3, the DNA is TGTGCCAGCAGCCCGGGACAGGGGCCCGATACGCAGTATTTT. It codes for CASSPGQGPDTQYF. The chain uses TRBV12-3 or TRBV12-4 and TRBJ2-3; 10 bases align to TRBD1. The junction had 6 bases not matched to a gene; V was cut back by 6 bases and J by 6 bases. The CDR3 spans 14 residues.

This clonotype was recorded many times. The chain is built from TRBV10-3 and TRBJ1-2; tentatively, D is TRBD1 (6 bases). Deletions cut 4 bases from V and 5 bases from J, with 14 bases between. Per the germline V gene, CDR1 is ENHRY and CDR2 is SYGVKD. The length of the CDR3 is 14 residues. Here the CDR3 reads CAISVNRDWYGYTF. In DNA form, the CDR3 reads TGTGCCATCAGTGTTAACAGGGATTGGTATGGCTACACCTTC.

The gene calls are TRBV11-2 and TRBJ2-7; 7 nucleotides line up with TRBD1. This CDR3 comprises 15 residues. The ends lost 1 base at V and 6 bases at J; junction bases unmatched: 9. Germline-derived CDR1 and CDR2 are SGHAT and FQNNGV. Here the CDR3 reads CASSLVPGGEGEQYV. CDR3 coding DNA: TGTGCCAGCAGCTTAGTTCCAGGGGGTGAAGGCGAGCAGTACGTC.

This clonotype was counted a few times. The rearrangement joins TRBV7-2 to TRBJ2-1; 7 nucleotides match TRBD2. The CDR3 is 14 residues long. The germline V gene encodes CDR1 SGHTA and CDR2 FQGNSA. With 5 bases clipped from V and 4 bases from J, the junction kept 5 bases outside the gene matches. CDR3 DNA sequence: TGTGCCAGCAGCGCCCGGGACTATTACAATGAGCAGTTCTTC. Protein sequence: CASSARDYYNEQFF.

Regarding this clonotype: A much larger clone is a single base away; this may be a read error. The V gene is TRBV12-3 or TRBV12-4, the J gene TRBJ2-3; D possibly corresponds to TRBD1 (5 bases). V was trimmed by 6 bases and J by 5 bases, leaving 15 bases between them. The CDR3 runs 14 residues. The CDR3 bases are TGTGCCAGCAGGGCGGTGGCGGACATAGATACGCAGTATTTT. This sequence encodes CASRAVADIDTQYF.

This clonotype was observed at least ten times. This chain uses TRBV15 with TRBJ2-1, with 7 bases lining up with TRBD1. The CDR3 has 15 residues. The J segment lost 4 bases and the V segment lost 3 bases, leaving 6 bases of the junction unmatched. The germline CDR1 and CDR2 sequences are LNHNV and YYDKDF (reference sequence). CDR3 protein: CATSSMGQIYNEQFF. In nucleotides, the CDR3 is TGTGCCACCAGCAGCATGGGACAGATTTACAATGAGCAGTTCTTC.

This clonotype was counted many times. The CDR3 loop is CSALSGSENQPQHF. The CDR3 nucleotides are TGCAGTGCCCTTTCGGGCTCTGAAAATCAGCCCCAGCATTTT. This sequence joins TRBV20-1 and TRBJ1-5; D remains ambiguous. Germline V lookup: CDR1 DFQATT, CDR2 SNEGSKA (reference sequence). The V and J ends lost 6 bases and 4 bases respectively, with 16 bases between them. The length of the CDR3 is 14 residues.

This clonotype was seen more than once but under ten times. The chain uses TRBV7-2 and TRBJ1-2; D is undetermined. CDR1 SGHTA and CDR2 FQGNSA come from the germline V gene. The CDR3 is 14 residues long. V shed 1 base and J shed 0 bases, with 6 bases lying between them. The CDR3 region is CASSLVGSNYGYTF. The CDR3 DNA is TGTGCCAGCAGCTTAGTAGGCTCTAACTATGGCTACACCTTC.

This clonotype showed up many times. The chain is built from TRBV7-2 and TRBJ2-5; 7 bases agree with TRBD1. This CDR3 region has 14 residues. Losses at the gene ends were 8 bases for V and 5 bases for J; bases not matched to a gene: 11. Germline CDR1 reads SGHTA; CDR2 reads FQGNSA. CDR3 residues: CASGEGQLRETQYF. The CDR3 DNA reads TGTGCCAGCGGAGAGGGACAGTTGAGGGAGACCCAGTACTTC.

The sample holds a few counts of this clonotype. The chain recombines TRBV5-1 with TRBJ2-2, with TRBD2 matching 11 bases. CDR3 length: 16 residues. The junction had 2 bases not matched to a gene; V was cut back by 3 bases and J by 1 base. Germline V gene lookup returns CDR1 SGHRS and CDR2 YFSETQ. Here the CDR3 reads CASSWGLAENTGELFF. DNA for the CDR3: TGCGCCAGCAGCTGGGGACTAGCGGAGAACACCGGGGAGCTGTTTTTT.